This TCR beta chain derives from a study of cytomegalovirus exposure and HLA in healthy donors. Study-level background: One earlier analysis, a look at 180 million or so T cells, found more than 100 million unique TCR beta sequences.

Whole-study results and caveats: Overall, roughly 150 TCR beta chains were annotated as cytomegalovirus-associated.

This clone was detected a few times. Its antigen is unidentified. Researchers ran the PCR with 60 Vbeta and 13 Jbeta primers. As handled by the study authors: In a later analysis, the count reached some 88 million unique TCR beta chains, with about 9.9 million shared. Measured with immunoSEQ multiplex PCR; TCRdb has only the in-frame clones, and not every one. That table is the source of V, J and clone size, and D and trimming were worked out from the DNA. The sample consists of some 98,000 clones, roughly a tenth of them appearing once. Germline values: CDR1 LGHNT, CDR2 FRNRAP. The CDR3 is 13 residues long. V gave up 0 bases and J gave up 4 bases, with 5 bases separating them.

This receptor was taken from a man aged 50 to 59 in good health and CMV-seropositive. Sequenced sample: PBMCs. J is TRBJ2-3 and V is TRBV12-5; no definite D call. The CDR3 loop is CASGLVQSDTQYF. CDR3 DNA: TGTGCTAGTGGTTTGGTACAATCAGATACGCAGTATTTT.